This entry concerns a single TCR beta chain. The data belong to a study of spatial heterogeneity in lung cancer. The wider study: When follow-up PBMC samples existed, they were sequenced (at a median of about 24 months after resection). Across the raw uncorrected reads, a unique TCR and UMI combination was observed, on average, more than ten times.

Per germline, CDR1 WSHSY and CDR2 SAAADI. V shed 8 bases, J shed 3 bases, and the junction held 9 bases outside the gene matches. The CDR3 length is 14 residues. The time point: blood at routine non-recurrence follow-up after resection. The authors sequenced whole RNA from tumor, nontumor lung or frozen PBMC without sorting. Each TCR cDNA molecule bore a unique molecular identifier. TCRdb called the 5' RACE reads again in MiXCR, with one record for every CDR3 protein. The sample contains about 45,000 distinct CDR3 sequences, 20% to 25% of which appear only once. The sample in question was PBMCs, obtained at follow-up. The V gene is TRBV10-2, the J gene TRBJ2-7; the match to TRBD2 covers 8 bases. This sequence was found in a female donor with early-stage non-small cell lung cancer. CDR3 coding DNA: TGCGCCAGCGGGGTGGGTCTAGCGGGCTACGAGCAGTACTTC. Encoded protein: CASGVGLAGYEQYF.